This TCR beta chain was observed in a study of HIV-infected patients and healthy controls. General study points: A major limitation was that merely sixteen HIV-infected individuals were processed. HIV+ repertoires were severely depleted of MAIT alpha-chain CDR3s, unlike healthy controls.

All unsorted peripheral T cells were captured because whole blood was used without fractionation. Germline V gives CDR1 MNHNS, CDR2 SASEGT. The CDR3 consists of 11 residues. V lost 0 bases and J lost 8, with 3 bases in between. This clonotype is medium-sized. Its antigen is currently unknown. About 540 ng RNA was reverse transcribed with alpha and beta constant-region primers. Alpha and beta chain libraries were made separately by chain-specific third strand synthesis with multiplexing indices. Each CDR3 protein gets one entry after TCRdb re-called the 5' RACE reads with MiXCR. Among around 11,000 distinct CDR3 sequences listed, 10% were seen once.

The clonotype originates from an adult with HIV infection. V usage is TRBV6-1 and J usage is TRBJ2-3; no definite D call. The material was blood, obtained before antiretroviral therapy. The CDR3 DNA reads TGTGCCAGCAGTGAAGCGACTACGCAGTATTTT. Amino acids: CASSEATTQYF.